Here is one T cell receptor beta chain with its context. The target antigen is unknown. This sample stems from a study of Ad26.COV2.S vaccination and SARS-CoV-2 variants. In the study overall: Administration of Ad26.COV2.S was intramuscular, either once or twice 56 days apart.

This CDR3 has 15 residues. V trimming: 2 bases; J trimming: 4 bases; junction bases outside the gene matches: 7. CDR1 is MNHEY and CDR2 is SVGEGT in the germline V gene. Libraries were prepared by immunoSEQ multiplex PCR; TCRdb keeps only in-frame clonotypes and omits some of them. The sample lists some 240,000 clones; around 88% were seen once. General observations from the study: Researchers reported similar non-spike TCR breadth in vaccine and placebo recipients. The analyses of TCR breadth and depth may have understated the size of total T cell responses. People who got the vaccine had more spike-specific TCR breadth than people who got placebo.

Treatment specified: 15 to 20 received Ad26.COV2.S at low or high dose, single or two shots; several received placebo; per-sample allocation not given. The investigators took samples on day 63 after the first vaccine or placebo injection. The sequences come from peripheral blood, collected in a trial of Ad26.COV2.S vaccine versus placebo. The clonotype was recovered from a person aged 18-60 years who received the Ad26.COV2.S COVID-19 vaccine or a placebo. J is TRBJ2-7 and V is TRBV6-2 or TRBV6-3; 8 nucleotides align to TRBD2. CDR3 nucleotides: TGTGCCAGCAGTTACGAACGGGGGGGTCCTTACGAGCAGTACTTC. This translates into CASSYERGGPYEQYF.